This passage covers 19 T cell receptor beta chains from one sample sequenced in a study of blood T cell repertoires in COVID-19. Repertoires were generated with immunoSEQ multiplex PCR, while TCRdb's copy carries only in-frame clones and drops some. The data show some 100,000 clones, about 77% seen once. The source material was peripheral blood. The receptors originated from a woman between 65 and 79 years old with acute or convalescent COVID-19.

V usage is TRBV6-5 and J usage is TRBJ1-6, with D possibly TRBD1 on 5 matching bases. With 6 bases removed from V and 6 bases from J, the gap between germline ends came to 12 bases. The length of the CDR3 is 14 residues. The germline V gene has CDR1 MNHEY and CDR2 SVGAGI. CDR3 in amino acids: CASRRGTVNSPLHF. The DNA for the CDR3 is TGTGCCAGCAGGCGCGGGACGGTTAATTCACCCCTCCACTTT.

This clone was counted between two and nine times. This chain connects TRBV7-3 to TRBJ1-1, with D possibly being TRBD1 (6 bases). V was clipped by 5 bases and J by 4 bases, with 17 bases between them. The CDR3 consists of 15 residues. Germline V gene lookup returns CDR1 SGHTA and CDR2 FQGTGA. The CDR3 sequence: CASSPLQGSGTEAFF. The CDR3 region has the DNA TGTGCCAGCAGCCCCCTACAGGGATCCGGCACTGAAGCTTTCTTT.

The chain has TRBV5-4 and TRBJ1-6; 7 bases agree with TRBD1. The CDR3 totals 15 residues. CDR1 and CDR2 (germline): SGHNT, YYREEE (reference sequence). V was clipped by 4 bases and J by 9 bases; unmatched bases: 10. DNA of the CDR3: TGTGCCAGCAGCCCAGATAAGACAGGGAGTTCACCCCTCCACTTT. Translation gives CASSPDKTGSSPLHF.

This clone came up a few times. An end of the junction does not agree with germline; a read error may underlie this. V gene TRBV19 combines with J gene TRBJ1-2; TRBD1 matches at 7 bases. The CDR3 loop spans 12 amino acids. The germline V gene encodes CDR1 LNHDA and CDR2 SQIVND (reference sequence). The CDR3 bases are TGTGCCAGTAGTATCCCTCCGGGACAGTGCTCCTTC. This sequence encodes CASSIPPGQCSF.

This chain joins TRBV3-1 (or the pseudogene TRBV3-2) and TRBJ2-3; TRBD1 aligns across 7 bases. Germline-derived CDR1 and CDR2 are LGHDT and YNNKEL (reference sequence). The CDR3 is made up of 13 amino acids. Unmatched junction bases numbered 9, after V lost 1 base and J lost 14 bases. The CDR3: CASSQVDRAERYF. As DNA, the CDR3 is TGTGCCAGCAGCCAAGTCGACAGGGCGGAAAGGTATTTT.

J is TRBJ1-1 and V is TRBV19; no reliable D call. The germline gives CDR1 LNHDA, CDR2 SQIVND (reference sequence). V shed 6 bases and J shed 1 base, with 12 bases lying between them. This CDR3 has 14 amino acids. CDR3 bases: TGTGCCAGTAGGGAGAGAGCGACGAACACTGAAGCTTTCTTT. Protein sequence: CASRERATNTEAFF.

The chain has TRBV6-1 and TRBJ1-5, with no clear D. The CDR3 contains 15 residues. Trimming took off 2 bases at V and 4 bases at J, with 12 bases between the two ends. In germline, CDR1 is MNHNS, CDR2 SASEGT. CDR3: CASSEIQTGNQPQHF. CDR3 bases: TGTGCCAGCAGTGAAATTCAGACGGGTAATCAGCCCCAGCATTTT.

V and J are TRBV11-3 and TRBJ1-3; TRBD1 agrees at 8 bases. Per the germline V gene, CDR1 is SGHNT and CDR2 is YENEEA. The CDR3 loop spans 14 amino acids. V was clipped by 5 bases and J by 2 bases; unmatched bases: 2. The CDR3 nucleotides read TGTGCCAGCAGCCCGACAGGGGCTGGAAACACCATATATTTT. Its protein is CASSPTGAGNTIYF.

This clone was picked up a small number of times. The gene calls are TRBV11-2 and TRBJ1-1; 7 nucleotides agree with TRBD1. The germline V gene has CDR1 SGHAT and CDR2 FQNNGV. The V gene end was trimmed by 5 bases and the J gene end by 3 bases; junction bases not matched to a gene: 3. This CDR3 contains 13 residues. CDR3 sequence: CASSPQGDTEAFF. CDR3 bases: TGTGCCAGCAGCCCCCAGGGGGACACTGAAGCTTTCTTT. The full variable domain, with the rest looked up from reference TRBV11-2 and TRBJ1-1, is EAGVAQSPRYKIIEKRQSVAFWCNPISGHATLYWYQQILGQGPKLLIQFQNNGVVDDSQLPKDRFSAERLKGVDSTLKIQPAKLEDSAVYLCASSPQGDTEAFFGQGTRLTVV.

CDR3 loop: CASRNSGKRQPQHF. The CDR3 DNA reads TGTGCCAGCAGAAATTCAGGGAAACGTCAGCCCCAGCATTTT. The rearrangement uses TRBV6-5 and TRBJ1-5; D might be TRBD1 (5 bases). The V and J ends lost 6 bases and 6 bases respectively, with 15 bases between them. CDR3 length: 14 residues. Germline values: CDR1 MNHEY, CDR2 SVGAGI.

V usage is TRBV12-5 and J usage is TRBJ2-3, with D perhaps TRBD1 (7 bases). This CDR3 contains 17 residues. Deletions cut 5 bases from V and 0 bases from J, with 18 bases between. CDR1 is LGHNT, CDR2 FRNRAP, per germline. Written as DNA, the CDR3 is TGTGCTAGTGGTAAAGGCAGGGGGGTATCTAGCACAGATACGCAGTATTTT. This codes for CASGKGRGVSSTDTQYF.

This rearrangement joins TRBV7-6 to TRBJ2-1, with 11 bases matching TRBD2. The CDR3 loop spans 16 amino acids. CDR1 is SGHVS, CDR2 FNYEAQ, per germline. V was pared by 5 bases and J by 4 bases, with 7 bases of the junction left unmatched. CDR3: CASSVELAGDYNEQFF. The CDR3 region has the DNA TGTGCCAGCAGCGTGGAACTAGCGGGGGATTACAATGAGCAGTTCTTC. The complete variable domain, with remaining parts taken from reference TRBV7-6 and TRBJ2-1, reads GAGVSQSPRYKVTKRGQDVALRCDPISGHVSLYWYRQALGQGPEFLTYFNYEAQQDKSGLPNDRFSAERPEGSISTLTIQRTEQRDSAMYRCASSVELAGDYNEQFFGPGTRLTVL.

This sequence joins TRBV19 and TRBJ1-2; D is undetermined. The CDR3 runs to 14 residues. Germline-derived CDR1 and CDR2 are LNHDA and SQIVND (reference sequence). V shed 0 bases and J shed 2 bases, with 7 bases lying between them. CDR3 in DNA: TGTGCCAGTAGTATAGAGGGCACCAACTATGGCTACACCTTC. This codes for CASSIEGTNYGYTF.

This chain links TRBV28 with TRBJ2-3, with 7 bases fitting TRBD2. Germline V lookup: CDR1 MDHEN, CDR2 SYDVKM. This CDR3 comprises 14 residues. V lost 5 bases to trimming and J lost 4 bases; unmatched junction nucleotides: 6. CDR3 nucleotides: TGTGCCAGCAGTCCACTAGCGACCCCAGATACGCAGTATTTT. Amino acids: CASSPLATPDTQYF.

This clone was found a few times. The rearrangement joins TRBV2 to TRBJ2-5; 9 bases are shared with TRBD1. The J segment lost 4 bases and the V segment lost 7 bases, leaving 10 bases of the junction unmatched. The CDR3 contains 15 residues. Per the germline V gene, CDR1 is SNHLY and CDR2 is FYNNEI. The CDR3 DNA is TGTGCCAGCATTAAGGGGACAGGGAAACTAGAGACCCAGTACTTC. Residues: CASIKGTGKLETQYF.

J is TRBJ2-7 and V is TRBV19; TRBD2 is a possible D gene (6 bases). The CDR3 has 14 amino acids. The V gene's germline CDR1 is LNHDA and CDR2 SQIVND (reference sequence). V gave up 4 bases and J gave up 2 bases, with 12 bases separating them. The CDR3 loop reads CASSNPGRPYEQYF. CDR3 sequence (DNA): TGTGCCAGTAGTAACCCAGGGAGGCCCTACGAGCAGTACTTC.

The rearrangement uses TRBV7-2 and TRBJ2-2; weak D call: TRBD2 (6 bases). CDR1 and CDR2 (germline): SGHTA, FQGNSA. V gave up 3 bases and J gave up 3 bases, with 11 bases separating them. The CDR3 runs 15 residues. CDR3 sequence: CASSLAGRYTGELFF. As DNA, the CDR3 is TGTGCCAGCAGCTTGGCAGGGAGGTACACCGGGGAGCTGTTTTTT. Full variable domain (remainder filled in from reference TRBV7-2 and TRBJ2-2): GAGVSQSPSNKVTEKGKDVELRCDPISGHTALYWYRQSLGQGLEFLIYFQGNSAPDKSGLPSDRFSAERTGGSVSTLTIQRTQQEDSAVYLCASSLAGRYTGELFFGEGSRLTVL.

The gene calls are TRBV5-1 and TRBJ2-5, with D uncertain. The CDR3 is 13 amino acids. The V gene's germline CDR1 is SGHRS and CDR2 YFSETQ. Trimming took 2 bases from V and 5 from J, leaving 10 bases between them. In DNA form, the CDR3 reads TGCGCCAGCAGCTTTAGGAACGGGGAGACCCAGTACTTC. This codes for CASSFRNGETQYF.

This chain's CDR3 is CASRTRTGDYGYTF. The CDR3 coding sequence is TGTGCCAGCAGAACCCGGACAGGGGATTATGGCTACACCTTC. The chain links TRBV6-5 to TRBJ1-2, with 9 bases matching TRBD1. Germline assignment: CDR1 MNHEY and CDR2 SVGAGI. Trimming took 6 bases from V and 5 from J; bases not matched to a gene: 7. The CDR3 totals 14 residues.